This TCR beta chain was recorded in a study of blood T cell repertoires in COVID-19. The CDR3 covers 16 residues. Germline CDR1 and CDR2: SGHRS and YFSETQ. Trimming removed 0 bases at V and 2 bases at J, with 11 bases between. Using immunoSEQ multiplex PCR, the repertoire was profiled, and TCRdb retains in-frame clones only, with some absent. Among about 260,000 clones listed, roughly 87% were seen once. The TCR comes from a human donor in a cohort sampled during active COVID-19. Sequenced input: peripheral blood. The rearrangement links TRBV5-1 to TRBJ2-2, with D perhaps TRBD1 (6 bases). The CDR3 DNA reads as TGCGCCAGCAGCTTGGACTGGGGGCGTAACACCGGGGAGCTGTTTTTT. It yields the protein CASSLDWGRNTGELFF.